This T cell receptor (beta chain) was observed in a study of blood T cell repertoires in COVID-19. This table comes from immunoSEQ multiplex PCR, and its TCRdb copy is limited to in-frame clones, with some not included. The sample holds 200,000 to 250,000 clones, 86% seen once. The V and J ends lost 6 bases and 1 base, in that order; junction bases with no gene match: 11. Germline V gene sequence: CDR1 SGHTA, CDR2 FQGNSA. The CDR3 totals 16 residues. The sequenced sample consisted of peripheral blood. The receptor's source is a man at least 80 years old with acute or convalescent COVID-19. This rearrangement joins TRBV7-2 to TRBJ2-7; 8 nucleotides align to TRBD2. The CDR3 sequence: CASSQTRSGGSYEQYF. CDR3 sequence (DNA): TGTGCCAGCAGTCAAACTCGGTCGGGGGGGTCCTACGAGCAGTACTTC.